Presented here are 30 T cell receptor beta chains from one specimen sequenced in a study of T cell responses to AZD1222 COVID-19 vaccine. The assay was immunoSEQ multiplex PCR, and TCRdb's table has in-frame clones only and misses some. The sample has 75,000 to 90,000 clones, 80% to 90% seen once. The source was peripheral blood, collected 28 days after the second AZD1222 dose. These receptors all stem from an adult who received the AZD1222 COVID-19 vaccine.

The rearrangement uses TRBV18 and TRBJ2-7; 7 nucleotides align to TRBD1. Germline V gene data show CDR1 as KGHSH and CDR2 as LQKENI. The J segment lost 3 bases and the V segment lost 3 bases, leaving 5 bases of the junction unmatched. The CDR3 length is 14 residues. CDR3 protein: CASSPQTGFYEQYF. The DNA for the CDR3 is TGTGCCAGCTCACCCCAGACAGGGTTCTACGAGCAGTACTTC.

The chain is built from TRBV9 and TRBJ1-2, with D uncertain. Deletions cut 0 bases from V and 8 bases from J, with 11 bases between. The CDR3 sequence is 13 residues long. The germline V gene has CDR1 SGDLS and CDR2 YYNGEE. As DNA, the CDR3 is TGTGCCAGCAGCGTAGGGGAAACGGGAGGCTACACCTTC. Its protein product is CASSVGETGGYTF.

CDR3 bases: TGTGCCAGCTCACCACGGCCAGGGGCCGATTCACCCCTCCACTTT. Its translation is CASSPRPGADSPLHF. V usage is TRBV18 and J usage is TRBJ1-6, with D possibly being TRBD1 (6 bases). In germline, CDR1 is KGHSH, CDR2 LQKENI. The CDR3 is 15 amino acids. V lost 1 base to trimming and J lost 8 bases, with 12 bases between them.

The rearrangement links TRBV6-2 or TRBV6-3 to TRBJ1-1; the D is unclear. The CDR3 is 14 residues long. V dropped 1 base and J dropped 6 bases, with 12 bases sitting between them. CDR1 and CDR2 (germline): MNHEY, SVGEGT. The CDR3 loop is CASSYFGGSAEAFF. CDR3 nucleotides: TGTGCCAGCAGTTACTTCGGAGGGAGCGCTGAAGCTTTCTTT.

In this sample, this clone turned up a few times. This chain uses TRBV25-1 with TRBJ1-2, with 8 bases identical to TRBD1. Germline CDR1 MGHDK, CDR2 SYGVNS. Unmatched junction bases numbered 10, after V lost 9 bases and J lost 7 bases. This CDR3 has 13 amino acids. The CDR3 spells CASNRQGRSGYTF. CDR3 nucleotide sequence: TGTGCCAGTAACAGACAGGGGCGGAGTGGCTACACCTTC.

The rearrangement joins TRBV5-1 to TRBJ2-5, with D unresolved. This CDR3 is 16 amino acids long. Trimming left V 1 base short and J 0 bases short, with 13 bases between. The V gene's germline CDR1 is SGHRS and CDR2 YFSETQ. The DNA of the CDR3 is TGCGCCAGCAGCTTGTCCAAGGTTTTGTACCAAGAGACCCAGTACTTC. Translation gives CASSLSKVLYQETQYF.

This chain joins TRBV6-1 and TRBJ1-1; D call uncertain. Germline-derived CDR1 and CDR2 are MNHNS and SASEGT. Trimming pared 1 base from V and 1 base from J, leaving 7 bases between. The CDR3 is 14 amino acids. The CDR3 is CASSEGTGNTEAFF. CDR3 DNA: TGTGCCAGCAGTGAAGGGACGGGGAACACTGAAGCTTTCTTT.

In DNA, the CDR3 is TGCGCCAGCAGGAGGGAAGAAATGAACACTGAAGCTTTCTTT. This codes for CASRREEMNTEAFF. The chain couples TRBV5-1 to TRBJ1-1; D remains ambiguous. Trimming shortened V by 5 bases and J by 0 bases, and 11 bases separated the two germline ends. Germline-derived CDR1 and CDR2 are SGHRS and YFSETQ. The CDR3 runs 14 residues.

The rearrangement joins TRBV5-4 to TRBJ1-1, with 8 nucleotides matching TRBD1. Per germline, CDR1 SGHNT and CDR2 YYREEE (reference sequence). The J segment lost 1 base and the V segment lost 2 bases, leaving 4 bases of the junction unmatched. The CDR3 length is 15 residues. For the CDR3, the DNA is TGTGCCAGCAGCTTCCAGGGGGCGCCGAACACTGAAGCTTTCTTT. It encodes CASSFQGAPNTEAFF. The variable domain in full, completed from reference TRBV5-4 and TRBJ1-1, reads ETGVTQSPTHLIKTRGQQVTLRCSSQSGHNTVSWYQQALGQGPQFIFQYYREEENGRGNFPPRFSGLQFPNYSSELNVNALELDDSALYLCASSFQGAPNTEAFFGQGTRLTVV.

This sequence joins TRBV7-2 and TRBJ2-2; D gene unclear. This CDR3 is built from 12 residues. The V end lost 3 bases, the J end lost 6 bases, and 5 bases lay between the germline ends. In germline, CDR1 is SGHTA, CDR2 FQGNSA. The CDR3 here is CASSLGSGELFF. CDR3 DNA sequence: TGTGCCAGCAGCTTGGGATCCGGGGAGCTGTTTTTT.

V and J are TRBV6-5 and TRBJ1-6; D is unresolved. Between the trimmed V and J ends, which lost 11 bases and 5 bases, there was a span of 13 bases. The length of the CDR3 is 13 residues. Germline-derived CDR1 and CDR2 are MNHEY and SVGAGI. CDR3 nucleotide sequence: TGTGCCGGCCGGGAAATAAATAATTCACCCCTCCACTTT. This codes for CAGREINNSPLHF.

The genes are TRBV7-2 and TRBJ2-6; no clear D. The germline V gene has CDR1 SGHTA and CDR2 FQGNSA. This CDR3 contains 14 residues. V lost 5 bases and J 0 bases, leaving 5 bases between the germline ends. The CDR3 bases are TGTGCCAGCAGCCGGAACTCTGGGGCCAACGTCCTGACTTTC. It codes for CASSRNSGANVLTF.

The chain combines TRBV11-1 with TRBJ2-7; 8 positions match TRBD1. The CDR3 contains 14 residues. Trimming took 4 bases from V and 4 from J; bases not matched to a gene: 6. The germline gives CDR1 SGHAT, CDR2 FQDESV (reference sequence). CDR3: CASSSRQGPYEQYF. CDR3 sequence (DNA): TGTGCCAGCAGCTCGAGACAGGGGCCATACGAGCAGTACTTC.

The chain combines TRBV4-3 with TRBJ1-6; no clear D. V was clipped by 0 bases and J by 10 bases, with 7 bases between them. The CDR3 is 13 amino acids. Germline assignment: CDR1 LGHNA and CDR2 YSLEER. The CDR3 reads CASSQDGRSPLHF. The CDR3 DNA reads TGCGCCAGCAGCCAAGATGGTCGGTCACCCCTCCACTTT.

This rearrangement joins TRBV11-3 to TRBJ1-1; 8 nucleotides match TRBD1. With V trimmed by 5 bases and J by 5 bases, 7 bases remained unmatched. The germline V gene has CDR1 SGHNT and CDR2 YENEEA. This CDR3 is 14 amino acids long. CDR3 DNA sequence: TGTGCCAGCAGCCCAGGACAGGGTTGGACTGAAGCTTTCTTT. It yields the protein CASSPGQGWTEAFF.

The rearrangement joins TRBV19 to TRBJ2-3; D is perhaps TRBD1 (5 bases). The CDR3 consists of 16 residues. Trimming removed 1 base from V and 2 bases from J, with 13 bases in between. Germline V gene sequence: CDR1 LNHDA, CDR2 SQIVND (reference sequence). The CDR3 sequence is CASSIGVADNTDTQYF. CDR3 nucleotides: TGTGCCAGTAGTATAGGGGTCGCGGACAACACAGATACGCAGTATTTT.

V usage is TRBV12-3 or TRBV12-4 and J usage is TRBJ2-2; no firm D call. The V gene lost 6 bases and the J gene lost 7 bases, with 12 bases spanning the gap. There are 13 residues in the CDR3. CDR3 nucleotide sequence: TGTGCCAGCAGGGGCCCCAACGGCGGGGAGCTGTTTTTT. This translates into CASRGPNGGELFF.

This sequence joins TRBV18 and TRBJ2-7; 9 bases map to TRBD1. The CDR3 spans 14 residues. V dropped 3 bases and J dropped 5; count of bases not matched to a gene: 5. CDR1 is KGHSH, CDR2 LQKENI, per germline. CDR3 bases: TGTGCCAGCTCACCGGGACAGGGTTCCCACGAGCAGTACTTC. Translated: CASSPGQGSHEQYF. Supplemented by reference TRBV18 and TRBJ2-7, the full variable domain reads NAGVMQNPRHLVRRRGQEARLRCSPMKGHSHVYWYRQLPEEGLKFMVYLQKENIIDESGMPKERFSAEFPKEGPSILRIQQVVRGDSAAYFCASSPGQGSHEQYFGPGTRLTVT.

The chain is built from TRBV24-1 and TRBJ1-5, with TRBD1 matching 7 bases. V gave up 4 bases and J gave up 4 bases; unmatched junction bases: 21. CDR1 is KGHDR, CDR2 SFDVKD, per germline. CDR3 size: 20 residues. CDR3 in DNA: TGTGCCACCAGTGACTCATTTCGTGGTCAGGGGGACTCCCGGAATCAGCCCCAGCATTTT. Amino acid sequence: CATSDSFRGQGDSRNQPQHF.

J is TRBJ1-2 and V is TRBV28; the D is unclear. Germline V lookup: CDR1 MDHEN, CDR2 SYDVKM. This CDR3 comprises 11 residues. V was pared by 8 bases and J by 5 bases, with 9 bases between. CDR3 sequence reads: CASRTGYGYTF. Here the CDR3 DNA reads TGTGCCAGCCGGACGGGGTATGGCTACACCTTC.

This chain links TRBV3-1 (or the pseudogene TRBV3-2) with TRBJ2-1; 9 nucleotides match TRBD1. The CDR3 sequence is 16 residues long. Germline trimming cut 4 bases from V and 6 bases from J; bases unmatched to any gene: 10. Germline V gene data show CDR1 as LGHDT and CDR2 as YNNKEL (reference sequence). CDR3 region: CASSRDAGQGSNEQFF. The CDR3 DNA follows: TGTGCCAGCAGCCGAGATGCGGGACAGGGAAGCAATGAGCAGTTCTTC.

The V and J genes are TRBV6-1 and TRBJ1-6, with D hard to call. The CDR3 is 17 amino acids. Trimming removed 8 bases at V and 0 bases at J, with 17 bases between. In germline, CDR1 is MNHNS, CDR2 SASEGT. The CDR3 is CASGADTLSSYNSPLHF. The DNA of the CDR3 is TGTGCCAGCGGTGCGGATACACTAAGCTCCTATAATTCACCCCTCCACTTT.

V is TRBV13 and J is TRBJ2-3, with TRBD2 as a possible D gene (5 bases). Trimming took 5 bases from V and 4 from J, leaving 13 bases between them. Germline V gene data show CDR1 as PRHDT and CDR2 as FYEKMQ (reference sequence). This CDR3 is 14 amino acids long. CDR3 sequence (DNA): TGTGCCAGCAGCCGCACGGCGGGTGCAGATACGCAGTATTTT. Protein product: CASSRTAGADTQYF.

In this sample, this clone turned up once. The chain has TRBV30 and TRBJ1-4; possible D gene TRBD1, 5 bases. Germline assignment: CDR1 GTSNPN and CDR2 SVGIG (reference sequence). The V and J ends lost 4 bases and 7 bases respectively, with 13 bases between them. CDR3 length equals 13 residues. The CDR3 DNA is TGTGCCTGGATGGATGGGGCGGCTGAAAAACTGTTTTTT. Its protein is CAWMDGAAEKLFF.

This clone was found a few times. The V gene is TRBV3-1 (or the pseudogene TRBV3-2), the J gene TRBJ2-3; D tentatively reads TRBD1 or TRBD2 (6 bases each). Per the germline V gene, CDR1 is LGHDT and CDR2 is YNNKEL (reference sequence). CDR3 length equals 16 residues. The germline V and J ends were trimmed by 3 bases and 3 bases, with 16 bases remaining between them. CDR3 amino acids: CASSHARGGGTDTQYF. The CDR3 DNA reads TGTGCCAGCAGCCACGCTAGAGGGGGAGGTACAGATACGCAGTATTTT.

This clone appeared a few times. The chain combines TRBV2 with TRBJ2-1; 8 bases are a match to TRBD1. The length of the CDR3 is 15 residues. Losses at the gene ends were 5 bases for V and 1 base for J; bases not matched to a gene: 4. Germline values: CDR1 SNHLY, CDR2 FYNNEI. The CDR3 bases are TGTGCCAGCAGTCTCGGACAGGGTTCCTACAATGAGCAGTTCTTC. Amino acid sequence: CASSLGQGSYNEQFF.

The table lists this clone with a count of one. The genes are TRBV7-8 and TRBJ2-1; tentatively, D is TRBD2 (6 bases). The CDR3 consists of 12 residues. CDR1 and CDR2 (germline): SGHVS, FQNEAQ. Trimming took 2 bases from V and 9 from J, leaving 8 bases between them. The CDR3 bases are TGTGCCAGCAGCTTATTGGGAGGTGAGCAGTTCTTC. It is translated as CASSLLGGEQFF.

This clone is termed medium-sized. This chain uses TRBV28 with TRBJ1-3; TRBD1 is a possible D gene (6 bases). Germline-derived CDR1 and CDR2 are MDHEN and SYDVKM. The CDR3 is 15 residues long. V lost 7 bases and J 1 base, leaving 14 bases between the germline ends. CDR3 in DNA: TGTGCCAGCAACCCACAGGGACTTTCTGGAAACACCATATATTTT. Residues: CASNPQGLSGNTIYF.

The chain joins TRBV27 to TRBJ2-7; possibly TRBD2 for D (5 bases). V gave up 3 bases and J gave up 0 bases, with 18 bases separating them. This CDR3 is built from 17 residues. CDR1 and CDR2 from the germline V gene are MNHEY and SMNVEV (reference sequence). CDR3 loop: CASSFEECRGHSYEQYF. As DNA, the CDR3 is TGTGCCAGCAGTTTCGAGGAGTGTAGAGGGCACTCCTACGAGCAGTACTTC.

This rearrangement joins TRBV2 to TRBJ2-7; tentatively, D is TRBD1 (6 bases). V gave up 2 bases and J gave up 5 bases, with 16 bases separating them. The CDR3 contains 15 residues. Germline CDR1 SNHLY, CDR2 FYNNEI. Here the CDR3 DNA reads TGTGCCAGCAGTGAATACCCATTATCAGGGGACGAGCAGTACTTC. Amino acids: CASSEYPLSGDEQYF.